This T cell receptor (beta chain) appears in the sequencing data of a study of cytomegalovirus exposure and HLA in healthy donors. Across the whole study: Within the Caucasian-associated ancestry cluster were roughly 81% of the 398 genotyped donors. Findings and limits, study-wide: TCR beta V- and J-gene trimming, according to a later analysis, was linked to a missense DCLRE1C variant. Reportedly, fewer N-insertions than the 666-donor mean appeared in an Asian-associated ancestry cluster in a later analysis.

As regards this clone: Its specificity is unknown.

The primer mix had 60 Vbeta and 13 Jbeta primers. Method: immunoSEQ multiplex PCR; TCRdb's copy keeps in-frame clones and lacks some. This sample has 200,000 to 250,000 clones, with around 86% found just once. V gave up 5 bases and J gave up 0 bases; unmatched junction bases: 10. The germline V gene encodes CDR1 SGHVS and CDR2 FQNEAQ. The CDR3 totals 17 residues. These donors counted as nominally healthy when sampled, but unrecorded immune exposures were likely. Sequencing was performed on PBMCs. V usage is TRBV7-8 and J usage is TRBJ2-3; 8 bases line up with TRBD2. The sequence came from a woman aged 40 to 50 in good health and CMV-seronegative. CDR3 in amino acids: CASSLGGGSGSTDTQYF. The CDR3 DNA follows: TGTGCCAGCAGCCTCGGGGGGGGTAGCGGCAGCACAGATACGCAGTATTTT.